Below, 18 T cell receptor beta chains from the same sample are listed, as sequenced in a study of cytomegalovirus exposure and HLA in healthy donors. PCR employed 60 Vbeta and 13 Jbeta primers. Method: immunoSEQ multiplex PCR; TCRdb's copy keeps in-frame clones and lacks some. The table records 35,000 to 50,000 clones, 51% of them present only once. Sequencing input: PBMCs. The receptors here all came from a man in his sixties in good health and CMV-seronegative.

This clone has only a few counts. V usage is TRBV25-1 and J usage is TRBJ2-1, with D perhaps TRBD2 (7 bases). The CDR3 has 16 amino acids. Germline CDR1 reads MGHDK; CDR2 reads SYGVNS. V lost 0 bases to trimming and J lost 3 bases, with 12 bases between them. CDR3 sequence (DNA): TGTGCCAGCAGTGAATACGGGGGAGGGGGCTACAATGAGCAGTTCTTC. Translating it yields CASSEYGGGGYNEQFF.

The rearrangement uses TRBV9 and TRBJ1-1, with D unresolved. The ends were cut back, 0 bases at V and 7 bases at J, with 7 bases in the middle. This CDR3 comprises 12 residues. Germline V CDR1 and CDR2: SGDLS, YYNGEE. This chain's CDR3 is CASSVGGGEAFF. The DNA for the CDR3 is TGTGCCAGCAGCGTAGGGGGAGGTGAAGCTTTCTTT.

The chain combines TRBV5-1 with TRBJ2-7; 8 bases are a match to TRBD1. The trim removed 0 bases at V and 3 bases at J, leaving 2 bases unmatched. CDR1 is SGHRS and CDR2 is YFSETQ in the germline V gene. CDR3 size: 14 residues. CDR3 sequence: CASSLVGQGYEQYF. The CDR3 DNA reads TGCGCCAGCAGCTTGGTCGGACAGGGCTACGAGCAGTACTTC.

V gene TRBV28 combines with J gene TRBJ1-1, with D unresolved. V lost 8 bases, J lost 0 bases, and 10 bases lay in between. Germline CDR1 reads MDHEN; CDR2 reads SYDVKM. This CDR3 region has 13 residues. The CDR3 here is CASLTNMNTEAFF. The CDR3 DNA reads as TGTGCCAGCCTCACTAACATGAACACTGAAGCTTTCTTT.

This clone has more than one count but fewer than ten. The genes are TRBV9 and TRBJ2-1; TRBD1 might be the D (6 bases). V was shortened by 0 bases and J by 7 bases, with 14 bases between the two germline ends. The CDR3 totals 15 residues. Germline CDR1 reads SGDLS; CDR2 reads YYNGEE. The DNA of the CDR3 is TGTGCCAGCAGCGTAGGCTTGACAGGAGGAAATGAGCAGTTCTTC. Its translation is CASSVGLTGGNEQFF.

This clone was observed a handful of times. The V call is TRBV13, the J call TRBJ1-1; D remains ambiguous. Trimming removed 5 bases at V and 1 base at J, with 11 bases between. The CDR3 extends over 14 amino acids. CDR1 is PRHDT and CDR2 is FYEKMQ in the germline V gene (reference sequence). The CDR3 DNA reads TGTGCCAGCAGCCCCCCCCCGGGGAACACTGAAGCTTTCTTT. Protein sequence: CASSPPPGNTEAFF.

The CDR3 region is CASSPRGESGYTF. CDR3 coding DNA: TGTGCCAGCAGCCCTCGAGGAGAAAGTGGCTACACCTTC. The chain couples TRBV5-4 to TRBJ1-2; D remains ambiguous. The V end was cut by 4 bases, the J end by 7 bases, with 14 bases between. Germline V gene sequence: CDR1 SGHNT, CDR2 YYREEE (reference sequence). CDR3 length: 13 amino acids.

The V gene is TRBV15, the J gene TRBJ1-2; D might be TRBD1 (6 bases). The ends were cut back, 2 bases at V and 6 bases at J, with 10 bases in the middle. The CDR3 contains 13 residues. Germline V CDR1 and CDR2: LNHNV, YYDKDF (reference sequence). The CDR3 loop reads CATSRQGYDGYTF. The CDR3, as DNA: TGTGCCACCAGCAGACAGGGGTACGATGGCTACACCTTC.

V usage is TRBV29-1 and J usage is TRBJ2-3; D ambiguous. The V end lost 4 bases, the J end lost 0 bases, and 11 bases lay between the germline ends. This CDR3 contains 14 residues. The V gene's germline CDR1 is SQVTM and CDR2 ANQGSEA. For the CDR3, the DNA is TGCAGCGTTGGAGGCCCTACTAGCACAGATACGCAGTATTTT. Its protein is CSVGGPTSTDTQYF.

This clone was seen once. The chain recombines TRBV2 with TRBJ2-7; a weak D match, TRBD1 (5 bases). The CDR3 is made up of 12 amino acids. CDR1 is SNHLY and CDR2 is FYNNEI in the germline V gene. Trimming stripped 6 bases from V and 3 bases from J, with 9 bases between. The CDR3 DNA reads TGTGCCAGCAGCAGGGATCTCTACGAGCAGTACTTC. It translates to CASSRDLYEQYF.

The chain joins TRBV19 to TRBJ1-1; D unresolved. Trimming shortened V by 6 bases and J by 1 base, and 9 bases separated the two germline ends. Germline V gene data show CDR1 as LNHDA and CDR2 as SQIVND (reference sequence). CDR3 length equals 13 residues. The CDR3 spells CASSTSGNTEAFF. CDR3 DNA: TGTGCCAGTAGCACTTCAGGGAACACTGAAGCTTTCTTT.

This clone was seen a handful of times. At the DNA level, this CDR3 is encoded by other sequences in the same sample as well. This chain connects TRBV4-1 to TRBJ2-5, with TRBD2 identical over 10 bases. Germline V gives CDR1 MGHRA, CDR2 YSYEKL. This CDR3 has 13 amino acids. V was clipped by 4 bases and J by 5 bases; unmatched bases: 1. In nucleotides, the CDR3 is TGCGCCAGCAGCCGACTAGCGGGTGAGACCCAGTACTTC. As protein: CASSRLAGETQYF.

The rearrangement links TRBV29-1 to TRBJ1-3, with 7 nucleotides matching TRBD1. The CDR3 sequence is 15 residues long. After removal of 4 bases from V and 0 bases from J, the junction contained 6 bases not matched to a gene. The germline gives CDR1 SQVTM, CDR2 ANQGSEA. The DNA of the CDR3 is TGCAGCGTTGCGACAGGGCGGGGCTCTGGAAACACCATATATTTT. It translates to CSVATGRGSGNTIYF.

This chain joins TRBV25-1 and TRBJ2-1, with 7 bases lining up with TRBD1. The CDR3 has 14 amino acids. Germline CDR1 is MGHDK and CDR2 is SYGVNS. The junction had 11 bases not matched to a gene; V was cut back by 9 bases and J by 6 bases. The CDR3 DNA is TGTGCCAGTAAAGGGCGACAGGGATTCAATGAGCAGTTCTTC. Amino acid sequence: CASKGRQGFNEQFF. Using reference TRBV25-1 and TRBJ2-1 for the parts outside the CDR3, the full variable domain is EADIYQTPRYLVIGTGKKITLECSQTMGHDKMYWYQQDPGMELHLIHYSYGVNSTEKGDLSSESTVSRIRTEHFPLTLESARPSHTSQYLCASKGRQGFNEQFFGPGTRLTVL.

This clone was seen a few times. V usage is TRBV10-1 and J usage is TRBJ1-1; tentative D call: TRBD1 (5 bases). This CDR3 comprises 13 residues. Germline V gene lookup returns CDR1 WNHNN and CDR2 SYGVQD (reference sequence). Trimming took 2 bases from V and 7 from J, leaving 11 bases between them. CDR3 in amino acids: CASSEPGRGEAFF. The CDR3, as DNA: TGCGCCAGCAGTGAGCCAGGGCGGGGTGAAGCTTTCTTT.

The chain combines TRBV19 with TRBJ1-1, with D uncertain. V lost 7 bases, J lost 0 bases, and 12 bases lay in between. Germline-derived CDR1 and CDR2 are LNHDA and SQIVND (reference sequence). CDR3 length equals 14 residues. The CDR3 DNA reads TGTGCCAGTAATAAGGCGGGTATGAACACTGAAGCTTTCTTT. This gives the protein CASNKAGMNTEAFF.

The J gene is TRBJ1-5, the V gene TRBV28; D remains ambiguous. The CDR3 covers 14 residues. Looked up from germline, CDR1 is MDHEN and CDR2 is SYDVKM. Trimming removed 7 bases from V and 1 base from J, with 11 bases in between. The CDR3 here is CASTTIESNQPQHF. CDR3 coding DNA: TGTGCCAGCACAACCATCGAGAGCAATCAGCCCCAGCATTTT.

The J gene is TRBJ2-5, the V gene TRBV6-1, with TRBD2 matching over 10 bases. The CDR3 runs to 16 residues. Germline-derived CDR1 and CDR2 are MNHNS and SASEGT. Trimming cost V 0 bases and J 2 bases; bases outside gene matches: 3. The CDR3 here is CASSEAWTSGQETQYF. The CDR3 DNA follows: TGTGCCAGCAGTGAAGCGTGGACTAGCGGACAAGAGACCCAGTACTTC.